The 2 T cell receptor beta chains listed next were all sequenced from one sample in a study of blood T cell repertoires in COVID-19. The repertoire was sequenced with immunoSEQ multiplex PCR; TCRdb's copy has only in-frame clones and lacks some. This table holds roughly 100,000 clones, over 75% found once. Sequences were obtained from peripheral blood. The receptors come from a man in his fifties or sixties with acute or convalescent COVID-19.

This clone was observed a handful of times. The chain joins TRBV27 to TRBJ1-6; the D gene is possibly TRBD1 (5 bases). Looked up from germline, CDR1 is MNHEY and CDR2 is SMNVEV (reference sequence). The CDR3 is 16 amino acids. Deletions cut 2 bases from V and 5 bases from J, with 13 bases between. The CDR3 reads CASSLDVTANNSPLHF. For the CDR3, the DNA is TGTGCCAGCAGTTTAGATGTGACAGCGAATAATTCACCCCTCCACTTT.

This clone was detected only a few times. The genes are TRBV11-3 and TRBJ2-1; 12 positions match TRBD2. This CDR3 region has 18 residues. The V segment lost 4 bases and the J segment 0 bases; nucleotides outside the gene matches: 7. Germline V CDR1 and CDR2: SGHNT, YENEEA. The CDR3 DNA reads TGTGCCAGCAGCTCCGGACTAGCGGGAAAGAGCTCCTACAATGAGCAGTTCTTC. Translating it yields CASSSGLAGKSSYNEQFF.